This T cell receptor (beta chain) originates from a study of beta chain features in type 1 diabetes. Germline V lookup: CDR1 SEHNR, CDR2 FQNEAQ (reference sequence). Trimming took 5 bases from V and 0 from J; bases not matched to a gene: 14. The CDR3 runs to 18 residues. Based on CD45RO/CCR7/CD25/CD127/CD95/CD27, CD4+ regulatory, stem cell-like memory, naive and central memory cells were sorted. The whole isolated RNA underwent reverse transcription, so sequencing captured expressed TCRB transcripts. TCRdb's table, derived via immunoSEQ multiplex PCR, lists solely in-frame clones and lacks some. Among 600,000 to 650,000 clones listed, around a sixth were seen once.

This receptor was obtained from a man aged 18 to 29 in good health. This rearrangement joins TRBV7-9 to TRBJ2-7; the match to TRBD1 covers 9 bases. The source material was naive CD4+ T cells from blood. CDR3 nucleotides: TGTGCCAGCAGCCCCGGCGGGGACAGGGTTAGGTTCTCCTACGAGCAGTACTTC. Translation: CASSPGGDRVRFSYEQYF.